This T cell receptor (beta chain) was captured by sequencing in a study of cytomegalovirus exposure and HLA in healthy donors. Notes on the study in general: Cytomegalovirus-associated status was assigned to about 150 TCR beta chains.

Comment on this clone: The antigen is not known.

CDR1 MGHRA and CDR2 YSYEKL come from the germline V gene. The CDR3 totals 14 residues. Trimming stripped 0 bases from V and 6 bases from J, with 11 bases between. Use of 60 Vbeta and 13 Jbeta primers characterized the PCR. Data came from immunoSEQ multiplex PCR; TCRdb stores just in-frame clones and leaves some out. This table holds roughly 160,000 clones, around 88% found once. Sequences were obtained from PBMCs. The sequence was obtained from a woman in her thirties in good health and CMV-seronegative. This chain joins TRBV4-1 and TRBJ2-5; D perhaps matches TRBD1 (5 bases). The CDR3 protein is CASSQEQGVKTQYF. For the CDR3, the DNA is TGCGCCAGCAGCCAAGAGCAGGGTGTAAAGACCCAGTACTTC.